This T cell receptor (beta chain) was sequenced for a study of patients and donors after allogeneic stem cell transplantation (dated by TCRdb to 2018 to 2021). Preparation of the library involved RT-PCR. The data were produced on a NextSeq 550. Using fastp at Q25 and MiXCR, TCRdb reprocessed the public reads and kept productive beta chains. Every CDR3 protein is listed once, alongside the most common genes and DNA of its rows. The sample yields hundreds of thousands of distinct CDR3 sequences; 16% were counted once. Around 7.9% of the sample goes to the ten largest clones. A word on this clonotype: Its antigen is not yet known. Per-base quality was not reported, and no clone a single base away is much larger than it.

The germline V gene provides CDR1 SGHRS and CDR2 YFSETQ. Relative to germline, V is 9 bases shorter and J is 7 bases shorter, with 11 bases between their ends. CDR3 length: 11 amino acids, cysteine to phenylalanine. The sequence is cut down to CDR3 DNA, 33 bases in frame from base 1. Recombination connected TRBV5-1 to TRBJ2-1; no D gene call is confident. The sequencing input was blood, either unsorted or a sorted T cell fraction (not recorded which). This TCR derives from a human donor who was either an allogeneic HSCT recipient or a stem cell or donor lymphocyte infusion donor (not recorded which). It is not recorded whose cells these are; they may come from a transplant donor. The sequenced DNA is TGCGCCATTACGTTGGGGAATGAGCAGTTCTTC. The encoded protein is CAITLGNEQFF.